These 2 T cell receptor beta chains came from one sample sequenced in a study of blood T cell repertoires in COVID-19. Sequencing used immunoSEQ multiplex PCR; TCRdb keeps in-frame clones, though not all of them. The sample contains roughly 270,000 clones, 80% to 85% of which appear only once. Sequencing was done on a sample of PBMCs or T cells enriched from blood (not recorded which). All receptors come from a man aged 35-49 years who had been exposed to COVID-19.

V gene TRBV6-5 combines with J gene TRBJ1-2; 7 nucleotides match TRBD1. V shed 2 bases, J shed 4 bases, and the junction held 10 bases outside the gene matches. The length of the CDR3 is 16 residues. Germline V lookup: CDR1 MNHEY, CDR2 SVGAGI. In DNA form, the CDR3 reads TGTGCCAGCAGTTACGACCTTTCTCGACAGGGCTATGGCTACACCTTC. This encodes CASSYDLSRQGYGYTF.

This sequence joins TRBV10-3 and TRBJ2-7, with 8 positions matching TRBD2. The length of the CDR3 is 16 residues. Germline assignment: CDR1 ENHRY and CDR2 SYGVKD. The junction had 8 bases not matched to a gene; V was cut back by 4 bases and J by 0 bases. This CDR3 is CAISVGSGESSYEQYF. Written as DNA, the CDR3 is TGTGCCATCAGTGTAGGTAGCGGGGAGAGCTCCTACGAGCAGTACTTC.